This T cell receptor (beta chain) was sequenced in a study of CD8+ T cells in alopecia areata (dated by TCRdb to the late 2010s). With respect to the entire study: The treated patients took part in an open-label pilot trial in which moderate-to-severe alopecia areata was treated with oral tofacitinib at 5 to 10 mg twice daily. Patients stayed on tofacitinib for 6 to 18 months and then had 6 months of follow-up off drug so that delayed response and recurrence could be assessed. For the treated patients, the SALT score, which quantifies what percentage of scalp surface area is affected, served as the measure of disease severity. In both human patients and the C3H/HeJ mouse model, the study applied high-throughput TCRbeta sequencing to look at T cell clonal expansion in alopecia areata. In humans, TCRbeta sequencing was performed on scalp tissue and on sorted CD4+ and CD8+ peripheral blood T cells from healthy controls and from patients with patchy or totalis/universalis alopecia areata. Biopsies were taken from tofacitinib-treated patients at baseline and at 4 and 24 weeks of treatment, and a later scalp biopsy was taken in several of the tofacitinib-treated patients. Scalp clonality was compared among normal scalp (n=4), patchy alopecia areata scalp (n=8), and alopecia totalis/universalis scalp (n=8). RNA was obtained with the PAXgene miRNA kit for fixed scalp, the miRNeasy kit for PBMCs, and the RNeasy kit for mouse skin. Amplification of TCRbeta CDR3 regions was done by immunoSEQ multiplex PCR using 35 Vbeta forward primers and 13 Jbeta reverse primers.

On this clone itself: No antigen is known for it. Per-nucleotide qualities are absent, and no much larger clonotype sits a single base away.

Results and caveats for the whole study, not just this receptor: Scalp TCR repertoire analysis is complicated because resident alphabeta T cells in normal human skin are also sequenced, whereas mouse skin is dominated by gammadelta T cells. TCR sequences shared between patients were less clear than in mice, possibly partly because of HLA diversity in the patient population. The treated cohort was small, with a single nonresponder, so links between baseline CD8+ expansion and response need larger studies. Compared with normal scalp, lesional scalp, particularly in alopecia totalis/universalis, had higher clonality and more expanded CD8+ clones, which suggests antigenic drive. During tofacitinib treatment, many expanded lesional clones stuck around in both scalp and blood, and this persistence may partly explain why relapse happens after treatment is stopped. With tofacitinib, both scalp clonality and the number of expanded CD8+ clones among the top 100 scalp clones went down significantly.

The sample's time point, from its label and the paper: roughly 24 weeks on oral tofacitinib. The sample's treatment or condition label, decoded: oral pan-JAK inhibitor, 5-10 mg twice daily. Lesional scalp punch biopsies and peripheral blood were obtained from alopecia areata patients. PBMCs were separated by density centrifugation and stained for CD3, CD4 and CD8, after which CD4+ and CD8+ T cells were sorted on a FACSAria. CDR3 length: 16 amino acids, cysteine to phenylalanine. Only the CDR3 part of the read is kept: 48 bases, read in frame from the first base. The germline V gene yields LGHNA for CDR1 and YSLEER for CDR2. The junction shows trimming of 4 bases on V and 6 bases on J, and the gene matches do not reach 11 bases of it. Receptor amplification or capture employed the immunoSEQ multiplex PCR assay. To provide template for TCR sequencing, every sample had RNA extracted and reverse transcribed into cDNA. First-strand cDNA was synthesized using SuperScript III with a 2:1 mix of oligo-dT and random hexamers. A synthetic immune receptor repertoire was used to assess amplification bias, and residual bias was removed computationally. In the authors' own workflow: Raw reads were preprocessed to remove errors, and CDR3 was defined by IMGT conventions from the conserved cysteine to phenylalanine. Clonality was calculated as 1 minus Shannon entropy normalized by log2 of the number of productive unique TCRs. CD4 or CD8 identity of scalp clones was inferred by cross-referencing scalp TCRbeta sequences with sorted blood CD4 and CD8 repertoires. The source is immuneACCESS, and TCRdb retained only in-frame sequences with V and J called. Part of the clones is not carried over; for the studies checked, unresolved V genes explain less than half of this, and the remainder is unexplained. That table supplies the V and J calls and clone size; D and trimming were determined from the DNA. The sample yields around 190,000 clones; 60% were counted once. The ten largest clones take up approximately 1% of the sample.

The origin of this receptor is a human donor with alopecia areata. Sequencing was performed on CD4+ T cells sorted from blood, taken at week 24, from a patient treated with tofacitinib. The chain was built from TRBV4-3 and TRBJ2-3; 9 nucleotides in the junction match TRBD1. The encoded CDR3 is CASSRGQGIDIDTQYF. The bases are TGCGCCAGCAGCCGAGGACAGGGGATCGATATCGATACGCAGTATTTT.